This T cell receptor (beta chain) came from a study of cytomegalovirus exposure and HLA in healthy donors. The PCR contained 60 Vbeta and 13 Jbeta primers. The table came from immunoSEQ multiplex PCR; TCRdb's copy has only in-frame clones and leaves some out. This table holds 110,000 or so clones, about four fifths found once. Study results and limitations: There were a few CMV-associated chains whose specificity for CMV antigens was confirmed in vitro.

V gave up 4 bases and J gave up 5 bases, with 17 bases separating them. From germline, CDR1 is LGHNA and CDR2 YSLEER. The CDR3 is made up of 16 amino acids. This clone has more than one count but fewer than ten. Antigen specificity is unknown. Sequences were obtained from PBMCs. The receptor was derived from a young woman in good health and CMV-seronegative. This chain joins TRBV4-3 and TRBJ2-2; a possible D gene is TRBD2 (5 bases). CDR3 DNA: TGCGCCAGCAGCCTAAGGGAGAGGGCAGGAACCGGGGAGCTGTTTTTT. This gives the protein CASSLRERAGTGELFF.